This entry features one T cell receptor beta chain sequence. The antigen is unknown. The data stem from a study of OX40 agonist ivuxolimab in advanced cancers. Points from the study as a whole: Clonal expansion from baseline to week 6 occurred in both CD4+ and CD8+ T cells.

Baseline was the first blood sampling point, followed by cycle 4 day 1 and cycle 7 day 1. V was trimmed by 0 bases and J by 3 bases, leaving 9 bases between them. The germline gives CDR1 MGHRA, CDR2 YSYEKL. The CDR3 spans 15 residues. Profiling relied on immunoSEQ multiplex PCR, and the TCRdb table lists in-frame clones only, not all of them. The sample holds about 99,000 clones, roughly 95% seen once. This material consisted of CD4+ or CD8+ T cells sorted from blood, taken in a trial of the OX40 agonist ivuxolimab. This sequence was found in an adult with an advanced solid tumor such as melanoma, head and neck, liver or kidney cancer. The V and J genes are TRBV4-1 and TRBJ1-5; D remains unclear. In nucleotides, the CDR3 is TGCGCCAGCAGCCAAGAACGGGGTGACAATCAGCCCCAGCATTTT. Its translation: CASSQERGDNQPQHF.